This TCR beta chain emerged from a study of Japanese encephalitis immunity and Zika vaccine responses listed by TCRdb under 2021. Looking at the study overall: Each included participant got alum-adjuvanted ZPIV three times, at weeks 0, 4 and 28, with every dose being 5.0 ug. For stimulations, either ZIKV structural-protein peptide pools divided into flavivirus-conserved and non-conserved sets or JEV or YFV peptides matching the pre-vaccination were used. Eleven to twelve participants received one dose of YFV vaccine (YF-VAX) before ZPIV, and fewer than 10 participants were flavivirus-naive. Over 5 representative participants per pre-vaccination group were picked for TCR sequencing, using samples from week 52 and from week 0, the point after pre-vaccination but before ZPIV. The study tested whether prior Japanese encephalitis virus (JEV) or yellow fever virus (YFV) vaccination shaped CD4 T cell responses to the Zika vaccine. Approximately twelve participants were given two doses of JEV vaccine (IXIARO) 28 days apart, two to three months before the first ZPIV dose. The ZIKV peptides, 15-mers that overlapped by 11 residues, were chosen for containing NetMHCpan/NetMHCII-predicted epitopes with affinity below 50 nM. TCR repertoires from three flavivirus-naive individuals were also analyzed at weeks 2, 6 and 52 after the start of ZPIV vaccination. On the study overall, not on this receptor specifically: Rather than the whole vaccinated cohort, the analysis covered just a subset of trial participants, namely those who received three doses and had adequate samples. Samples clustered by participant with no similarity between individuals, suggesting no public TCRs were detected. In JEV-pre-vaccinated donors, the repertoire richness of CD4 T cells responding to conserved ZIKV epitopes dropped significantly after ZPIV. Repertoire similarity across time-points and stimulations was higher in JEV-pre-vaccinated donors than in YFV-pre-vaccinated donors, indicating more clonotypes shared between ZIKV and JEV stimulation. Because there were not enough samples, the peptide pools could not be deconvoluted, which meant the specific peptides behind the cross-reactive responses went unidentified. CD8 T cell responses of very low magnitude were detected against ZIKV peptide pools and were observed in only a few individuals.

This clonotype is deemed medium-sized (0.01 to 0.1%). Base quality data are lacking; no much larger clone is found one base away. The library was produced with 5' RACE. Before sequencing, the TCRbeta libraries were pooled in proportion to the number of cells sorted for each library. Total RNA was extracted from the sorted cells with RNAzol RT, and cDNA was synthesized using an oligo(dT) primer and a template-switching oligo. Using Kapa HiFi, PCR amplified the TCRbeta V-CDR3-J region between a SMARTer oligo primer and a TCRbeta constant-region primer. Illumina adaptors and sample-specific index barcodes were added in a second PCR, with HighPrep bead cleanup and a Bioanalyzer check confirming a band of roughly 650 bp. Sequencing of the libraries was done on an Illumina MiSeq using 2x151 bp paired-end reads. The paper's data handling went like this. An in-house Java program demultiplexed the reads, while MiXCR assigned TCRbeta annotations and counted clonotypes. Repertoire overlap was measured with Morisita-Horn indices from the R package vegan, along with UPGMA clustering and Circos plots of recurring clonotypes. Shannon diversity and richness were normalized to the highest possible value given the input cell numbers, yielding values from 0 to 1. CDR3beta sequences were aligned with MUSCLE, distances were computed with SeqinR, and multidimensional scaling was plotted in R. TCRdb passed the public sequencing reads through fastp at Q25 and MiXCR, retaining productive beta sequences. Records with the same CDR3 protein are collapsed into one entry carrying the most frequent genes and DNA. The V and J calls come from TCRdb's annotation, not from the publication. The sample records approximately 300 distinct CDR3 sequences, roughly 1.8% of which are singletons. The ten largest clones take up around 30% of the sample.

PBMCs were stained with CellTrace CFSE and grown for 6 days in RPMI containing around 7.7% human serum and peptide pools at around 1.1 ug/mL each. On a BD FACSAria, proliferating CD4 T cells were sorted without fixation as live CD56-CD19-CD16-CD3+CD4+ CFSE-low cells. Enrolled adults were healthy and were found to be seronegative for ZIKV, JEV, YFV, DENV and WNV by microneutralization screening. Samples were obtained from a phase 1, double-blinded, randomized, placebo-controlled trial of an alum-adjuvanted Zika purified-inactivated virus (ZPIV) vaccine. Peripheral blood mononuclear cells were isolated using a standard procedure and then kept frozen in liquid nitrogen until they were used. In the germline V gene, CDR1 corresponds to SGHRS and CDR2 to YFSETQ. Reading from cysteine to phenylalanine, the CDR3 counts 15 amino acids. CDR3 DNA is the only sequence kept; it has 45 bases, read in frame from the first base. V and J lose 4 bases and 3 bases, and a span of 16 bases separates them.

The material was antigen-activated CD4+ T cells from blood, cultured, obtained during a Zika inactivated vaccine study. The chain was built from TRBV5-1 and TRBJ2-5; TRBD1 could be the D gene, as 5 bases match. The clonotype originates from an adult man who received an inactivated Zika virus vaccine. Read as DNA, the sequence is TGCGCCAGCAGCCCCGTGGTGGGGCATGAAGAGACCCAGTACTTC. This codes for CASSPVVGHEETQYF. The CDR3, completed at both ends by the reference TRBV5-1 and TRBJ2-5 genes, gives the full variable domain KAGVTQTPRYLIKTRGQQVTLSCSPISGHRSVSWYQQTPGQGLQFLFEYFSETQRNKGNFPGRFSGRQFSNSRSEMNVSTLELGDSALYLCASSPVVGHEETQYFGPGTRLLVL.